Listed below are T cell receptor beta chains from one sample, sequenced in a study of Graves' ophthalmopathy and Graves' hyperthyroidism. TCRdb ran MiXCR on the multiplex PCR reads and lists one entry per CDR3 protein. The sample consists of 400,000 or so distinct CDR3 sequences, 15% to 17% of them appearing once. Material: peripheral blood. These receptors came from a woman aged 18-29 years with stable Graves' hyperthyroidism. Each CDR3 is given with its conserved first and last residue. The D gene is left open where the match is weak. Size is stated for part of the rows, as once, few or many counts, or as a class when the clone is expanded.

cdr3_nt,cdr3_aa,v_call,j_call,d_call,clone_size
TGTGCCAGTATCTCTAGCGGGGGGACAGATACGCAGTATTTT,CASISSGGTDTQYF,TRBV19,TRBJ2-3,TRBD2,-
TGTGCCAGCAGCGCGGACAGTTCCTATGGCTACACCTTC,CASSADSSYGYTF,TRBV6-1,TRBJ1-2,-,many
TGTGCCAGCAGTTACGCAGGAGCCCTCTACGAGCAGTACTTC,CASSYAGALYEQYF,TRBV6-5,TRBJ2-7,-,many
TGTGCCAGCACAGCGGGGGGTGCCATCTACGAGCAGTACTTC,CASTAGGAIYEQYF,TRBV7-2,TRBJ2-7,TRBD2,many
TGTGCCAGCAGTGAGGGGCAGGTAAAAGAGACCCAGTACTTC,CASSEGQVKETQYF,TRBV2,TRBJ2-5,-,-
TGCGCCAGCAGCTTGGGGCACGGTGATCAAGAGACCCAGTACTTC,CASSLGHGDQETQYF,TRBV5-1,TRBJ2-5,-,-
TGTGCCAGCAGCCTTTACAGGGTCAGCTCCTATAATTCACCCCTCCACTTT,CASSLYRVSSYNSPLHF,TRBV12-3/TRBV12-4,TRBJ1-6,-,few
TGTGCCAGCTCCCTGCTGGGGACAGGGCGTCAGCCCCAGCATTTT,CASSLLGTGRQPQHF,TRBV18,TRBJ1-5,TRBD1,few
TGTGCCAGCAGCGGGACTAGCGGGCCGAGGGATGAGCAGTTCTTC,CASSGTSGPRDEQFF,TRBV6-1,TRBJ2-1,TRBD2,many
TGTGCCAGCAGCTTAGCCACAGGGTCTAGGGAGACCCAGTACTTC,CASSLATGSRETQYF,TRBV7-2,TRBJ2-5,-,few
TGCGCCAGCAGCCACCCCACAGGGGCCCTCTACGAGCAGTACTTC,CASSHPTGALYEQYF,TRBV4-1,TRBJ2-7,TRBD1,-
TGTGCCAGCAGTCTATCGACCGTGACCCTGAGGGGCTACACCTTC,CASSLSTVTLRGYTF,TRBV12-3/TRBV12-4,TRBJ1-2,-,many
TGTGCCAGCAGTTTACAGGGGAACTATGGCTACACCTTC,CASSLQGNYGYTF,TRBV12-3/TRBV12-4,TRBJ1-2,-,many
TGTGCCACCAGTGAGCCCCCCGGGACAGGGTTCACAGATACGCAGTATTTT,CATSEPPGTGFTDTQYF,TRBV24-1,TRBJ2-3,TRBD1,few
TGTGCCAGCAGCGTAGTCGCCGACCTGAACACTGAAGCTTTCTTT,CASSVVADLNTEAFF,TRBV9,TRBJ1-1,-,few
TGTGCCAGCACCGGGACAGGCGGGGAAGCTTTCTTT,CASTGTGGEAFF,TRBV12-3/TRBV12-4,TRBJ1-1,TRBD1,many
TGTGCCAGCAGCTTAGATTCAGGGGTCGGTCAGCCCCAGCATTTT,CASSLDSGVGQPQHF,TRBV11-2,TRBJ1-5,-,few
TGTGCCAGCAGTTTTGAGAGCTCCTACGAGCAGTACTTC,CASSFESSYEQYF,TRBV12-3/TRBV12-4,TRBJ2-7,-,many
TGTGCCAGCAGTTACTCACCGGGACAGGGGTACCACGAGCAGTACTTC,CASSYSPGQGYHEQYF,TRBV6-2/TRBV6-3,TRBJ2-7,TRBD1,few
TGTGCCAGCAGTTACAGGGCTGGACCCCCTGGGGGCTACACCTTC,CASSYRAGPPGGYTF,TRBV6-5,TRBJ1-2,-,many
TGTGCCAGCTACTGGGGGGGGAACACCGGGGAGCTGTTTTTT,CASYWGGNTGELFF,TRBV28,TRBJ2-2,TRBD2,-
TGCAGTGCCGAAACAGGGGACCGTGGTTCACCCCTCCACTTT,CSAETGDRGSPLHF,TRBV20-1,TRBJ1-6,TRBD1,many
TGTGCCAGCAGCCAAAATCTAGCGGTCCCCGAGGATACGCAGTATTTT,CASSQNLAVPEDTQYF,TRBV3-1,TRBJ2-3,TRBD2,-
TGTGCTAGTGGTTTGGGACCTCGGGACACTGAAGCTTTCTTT,CASGLGPRDTEAFF,TRBV12-5,TRBJ1-1,-,many
TGCAGCGTTGTAGGGGGCGAAGATGGCTACACCTTC,CSVVGGEDGYTF,TRBV29-1,TRBJ1-2,TRBD1,many
TGTGCCAGCAAGCTAGACAGCTCCTATAATTCACCCCTCCACTTT,CASKLDSSYNSPLHF,TRBV2,TRBJ1-6,-,many
TGCAGCGCATTGGACAGGGACTCCTACGAGCAGTACTTC,CSALDRDSYEQYF,TRBV29-1,TRBJ2-7,TRBD1,few
TGTGCCAGCAGTTACACCACGCTACTAGCGGGGGGAGAGACCCAGTACTTC,CASSYTTLLAGGETQYF,TRBV6-5,TRBJ2-5,TRBD2,many
TGTGCCATCAGGGGGACAGGGGTTGGCCACACCTTC,CAIRGTGVGHTF,TRBV10-3,TRBJ1-2,TRBD1,-
TGCAGTGCTAGAGATCGCGATAGCGGGGACTCCTACGAGCAGTACTTC,CSARDRDSGDSYEQYF,TRBV20-1,TRBJ2-7,TRBD2,few
TGCGCCAGCAGCTTGGGCCTCACAAGGAGCTCCTACGAGCAGTACTTC,CASSLGLTRSSYEQYF,TRBV5-1,TRBJ2-7,-,many
TGTGCCAGCAGCCAAGAGCCCGTGAACACTGAAGCTTTCTTT,CASSQEPVNTEAFF,TRBV4-2,TRBJ1-1,-,many
TGTGCCAGTAGTTACGACAGGGCGTACCAAGAGACCCAGTACTTC,CASSYDRAYQETQYF,TRBV19,TRBJ2-5,TRBD1,many
TGTGCCAGCACCAACACCGGGCCCTATAACTCACCCCCTCACTTT,CASTNTGPYNSPPHF,TRBV3-1,TRBJ1-6,-,-
TGTGCCAGCAGCCACGGACACGATTCACCCCTCCACTTT,CASSHGHDSPLHF,TRBV7-6,TRBJ1-6,-,many
TGTGCCAGCAGCCGAACACTAGCGGACTACGAGCAGTACTTC,CASSRTLADYEQYF,TRBV11-2,TRBJ2-7,TRBD2,-
TGTGCCAGCAGCGTAGCGTCTGGGCAGTCTGACGAGCAGTACTTC,CASSVASGQSDEQYF,TRBV9,TRBJ2-7,-,many
TGTGCCAGCAGCTTATCCGGGACAGCCCCAGGGGAGACCCAGTACTTC,CASSLSGTAPGETQYF,TRBV7-9,TRBJ2-5,TRBD1,many
TGTGCCAGTAGTCCACAACTCGGTCAGCCCCAGCATTTT,CASSPQLGQPQHF,TRBV19,TRBJ1-5,-,many
TGTGCCAGTACTGCCGAAGGCTTAATTAACACCGGGGAGCTGTTTTTT,CASTAEGLINTGELFF,TRBV19,TRBJ2-2,-,many
TGTGCCAGCAGCGGGAACAGGAAGGGGGGATCCTACGAGCAGTACTTC,CASSGNRKGGSYEQYF,TRBV4-2,TRBJ2-7,-,few
TGTGCCAGTAGTATCGAGACAGGAACCGTCTACGAGCAGTACTTC,CASSIETGTVYEQYF,TRBV19,TRBJ2-7,-,many
TGTGCCAGCAGTTCGCGGGATAATTCACCCCTCCACTTT,CASSSRDNSPLHF,TRBV6-1,TRBJ1-6,-,many
TGTGCCAGCGGGGGACAATTAAATCAGCCCCAGCATTTT,CASGGQLNQPQHF,TRBV6-1,TRBJ1-5,-,many
TGTGCCAGCAGCGCACAGGGGCCAAACCTATTTGGCTACACCTTC,CASSAQGPNLFGYTF,TRBV3-1,TRBJ1-2,TRBD1,few
TGCAGCGTTGAAGATCCAGGGGCTGGAAACACCATATATTTT,CSVEDPGAGNTIYF,TRBV29-1,TRBJ1-3,-,many
TGCGCCAGCAGTAAGCGGAGGATCCCTGAAGCTTTCTTT,CASSKRRIPEAFF,TRBV10-2,TRBJ1-1,-,many
TGTGCCAGCTCTCAGGGGATCGTTTACTATGGCTACACCTTC,CASSQGIVYYGYTF,TRBV12-3/TRBV12-4,TRBJ1-2,-,-
TGTGCCAGCAGGTCGATCCCCTACGAGCAGTACTTC,CASRSIPYEQYF,TRBV28,TRBJ2-7,-,many
TGTGCCAGCAGCTCGGATCCGAGAAACACCACATATTTT,CASSSDPRNTTYF,TRBV11-3,TRBJ1-3,-,-
TGCGCCAGCAGCTTGAGACTGCGGGGGCACTATGGCTACACCTTC,CASSLRLRGHYGYTF,TRBV5-1,TRBJ1-2,-,-
TGTGCCAACCTGGGGGGGGAAGACTATGAAGCTTTCTTT,CANLGGEDYEAFF,TRBV6-5,TRBJ1-1,-,many
TGTGCCAGCAGCGGACAGCTAACGGCCCCTGAAGCTTTCTTT,CASSGQLTAPEAFF,TRBV5-5,TRBJ1-1,-,few
TGTGCCAGCAGTGTTACGGACGCCGCCACCGGGGAGCTGTTTTTT,CASSVTDAATGELFF,TRBV6-1,TRBJ2-2,-,many